The clone carrying this TCR beta chain was detected only a few times. Its antigen is undetermined. The sample comes from a study of T-cell memory formation after mild COVID-19. Across the study: TCR clusters mostly belonged to single donors.

Germline lookup yields CDR1 DFQATT and CDR2 SNEGSKA (reference sequence). Unmatched junction bases numbered 6, after V lost 3 bases and J lost 7 bases. There are 12 residues in the CDR3. The 5'RACE method, run with constant-segment primers, produced TCR alpha and TCR beta cDNA libraries (carrying sample barcodes and UMIs). TCRdb reprocessed the 5' RACE reads via MiXCR and lists one record per CDR3 protein. In the table there are 150,000 to 200,000 distinct CDR3 sequences, 20% to 25% of which are singletons. Study outcomes and limitations: Chiefly within CM and EM were the contracting CD4+ clones; CD8+ ones were within EMRA. Later expanders leaned CD4+, whereas day 15 to 85 contracting clones were balanced CD4/CD8.

The sequence derives from an adult woman who had mild COVID-19 (a few samples of this study predate the infection). Cell type and time point are not known. Source material: PBMCs or a T cell subset sorted from them (not recorded which). This sequence joins TRBV20-1 and TRBJ2-7, with 7 bases fitting TRBD1. The CDR3 region has the DNA TGCAGTGCTAGGGACAGGCCGGGGGAGCAGTACTTC. It codes for CSARDRPGEQYF.